This paragraph reports one T cell receptor beta chain. Its antigen specificity is not known. One base away there is no much larger clone; base qualities are not given. This record belongs to a study of T-cell reconstitution after alpha-beta-depleted transplantation in children (dated by TCRdb to the mid-2010s). For the wider study: Using TCR repertoire profiling, the study followed T-cell immune reconstitution in a quantitative way in children after TCRalphabeta/CD19-depleted allogeneic hematopoietic cell transplantation. Paper-wide results and their limitations: The frequencies of hyperexpanded clones fell over the following months, and after one year, T-cell counts and TCRbeta diversity were mostly attributed to newly produced T cells. Apparently early alphabetaT-cell count recovery about two months after transplant reportedly relied on only several hundred rapidly expanded clones derived from non-depleted graft cells. The high TCRbeta diversity at day 60 in some patients was ascribed to recipient T cells and intrathymic progenitors that had survived conditioning.

The meaning of the sample's treatment or condition label: allogeneic hematopoietic cell transplantation with graft depleted of TCRalphabeta T cells and CD19 B cells. TCRalphabeta/CD19-depleted allogeneic hematopoietic cell grafts were given to the transplant recipients, all of whom were children. To prepare the library, PCR was applied. For sequencing, an Illumina HiSeq 2500 was employed. Molecular barcoding was employed in the preparation of TCR libraries, with unique molecular identifiers being used to normalize TCRbeta repertoire quantification. TCRdb reran the public reads through fastp at Q25 and MiXCR, keeping productive beta chains. CDR3 protein duplicates are merged, each entry listing the most common genes and DNA. This sample holds about 980,000 distinct CDR3 sequences; about 30% were observed only once. Jointly, the top ten make up about 28% of the sample. Sequences were derived from PBMCs, mostly from graft donor cells, sampled 360 days after TCRalphabeta/CD19-depleted stem cell transplant. The sequence came from a boy under two years old who had a stem cell transplant for SCID, so the T cells may come from the graft donor.

This receptor carries the CDR3 CASSRRIGGYDLNYGYTF. Here is the DNA: TGTGCCAGCAGCCGCCGAATAGGGGGATACGACTTGAACTATGGCTACACCTTC. This receptor chain uses TRBV14 and TRBJ1-2; perhaps TRBD1 is the D gene, with 6 bases matching. The junction shows trimming of 4 bases on V and 2 bases on J, plus 23 bases between the germline ends. Including cysteine and phenylalanine, the CDR3 has 18 amino acids. The only DNA kept is the CDR3, 54 bases in frame from the first base. For CDR1 and CDR2, the germline V gene lists SGHDN and FVKESK.